These 20 T cell receptor beta chains share one sample of origin, sequenced in a study of post-analysis software for immune sequencing data. These receptors' targets are unknown. Every TCR beta cDNA library bore unique molecular identifiers. TCRdb independently ran MiXCR on the PCR reads; one entry per CDR3 protein. The data contain more than 500,000 distinct CDR3 sequences, 34% of them singletons. Study outcomes and limitations: Patients used roughly five TRBV segments, including TRBV5-6, TRBV5-1 and TRBV20-1, more often than controls.

The specimen sequenced was blood. The source is a girl younger than 18 with multiple sclerosis.

This clonotype was counted between two and nine times. The V and J genes are TRBV5-1 and TRBJ2-5; 16 bases agree with TRBD2. This CDR3 spans 17 amino acids. V lost 0 bases to trimming and J lost 3 bases; unmatched junction nucleotides: 2. From germline, CDR1 is SGHRS and CDR2 YFSETQ. This chain's CDR3 is CASSLEGTSGGEETQYF. The CDR3 DNA is TGCGCCAGCAGCTTGGAGGGGACTAGCGGGGGGGAAGAGACCCAGTACTTC.

The chain carries TRBV20-1 and TRBJ2-1; possible D gene TRBD1, 6 bases. CDR1 and CDR2 from the germline V gene are DFQATT and SNEGSKA (reference sequence). The CDR3 is 11 residues long. V was cut by 6 bases and J by 7 bases, with 10 bases left in between. The CDR3 region has the DNA TGCAGTGCCCAGGGGCAGAATGAGCAGTTCTTC. This translates into CSAQGQNEQFF.

This clonotype was seen more than once but under ten times. The gene calls are TRBV5-1 and TRBJ2-7, with D perhaps being TRBD1 or TRBD2 (5 bases each). Germline V gene sequence: CDR1 SGHRS, CDR2 YFSETQ. Trimming stripped 4 bases from V and 6 bases from J, with 14 bases between. The CDR3 length is 13 residues. The CDR3 nucleotides are TGCGCCAGCAGCACCGGGGACGTCGCCGAGCAGTACTTC. Translating gives CASSTGDVAEQYF.

J is TRBJ2-7 and V is TRBV6-5; D uncertain. Germline V gene sequence: CDR1 MNHEY, CDR2 SVGAGI. The CDR3 consists of 13 residues. V lost 6 bases, J lost 6 bases, and 15 bases lay in between. CDR3 sequence reads: CASRAGQNGEQYF. CDR3 bases: TGTGCCAGCAGGGCCGGGCAGAATGGCGAGCAGTACTTC.

This clonotype was found a few times. The V gene is TRBV4-1, the J gene TRBJ2-7; 7 nucleotides agree with TRBD1. CDR1 and CDR2 from the germline V gene are MGHRA and YSYEKL. The CDR3 consists of 15 residues. Trimming at V came to 6 bases and at J to 2 bases, leaving 10 bases not matched to a gene. CDR3 sequence reads: CASSPHRDSPYEQYF. DNA of the CDR3: TGCGCCAGCAGTCCCCACCGGGACAGCCCCTACGAGCAGTACTTC.

The sample holds a few counts of this clonotype. The V gene is TRBV27, the J gene TRBJ1-2, with 7 positions matching TRBD1. J lost 3 bases, V lost 6 bases, and 7 bases had no gene match. This CDR3 is 14 amino acids long. Germline CDR1 is MNHEY and CDR2 is SMNVEV (reference sequence). The CDR3 nucleotides are TGTGCCAGCAGCAGACAGGGTCGGCACTATGGCTACACCTTC. It translates to CASSRQGRHYGYTF.

The chain couples TRBV2 to TRBJ2-3; 9 bases match TRBD1. The V gene end was trimmed by 7 bases and the J gene end by 5 bases; junction bases not matched to a gene: 7. CDR1 and CDR2 from the germline V gene are SNHLY and FYNNEI. This CDR3 has 14 amino acids. The chain's CDR3 is CASMGTGSGDTQYF. DNA of the CDR3: TGTGCCAGCATGGGGACAGGGTCTGGAGATACGCAGTATTTT.

About this clonotype: Relative to the germline gene, one junction end is altered; a read error may explain this. The gene calls are TRBV5-1 and TRBJ2-1; tentative D call: TRBD2 (5 bases). The germline gives CDR1 SGHRS, CDR2 YFSETQ. The CDR3 covers 16 residues. CDR3 coding DNA: TGCGCCGGCAGCTTGGAATCCCTAGCCACATCCCAGAAGCAGTTCTTC. Its protein product is CAGSLESLATSQKQFF.

The V gene is TRBV5-6, the J gene TRBJ2-3; no firm D call. The CDR3 is made up of 14 amino acids. Trimming took off 0 bases at V and 5 bases at J, with 10 bases between the two ends. Germline V CDR1 and CDR2: SGHDT, YYEEEE. The CDR3 DNA reads TGTGCCAGCAGCTTGGAGCTGGAACAAGATACGCAGTATTTT. Translated: CASSLELEQDTQYF.

The chain uses TRBV20-1 and TRBJ2-5, with no clear D. Germline CDR1 DFQATT, CDR2 SNEGSKA (reference sequence). V lost 3 bases and J 3 bases, leaving 17 bases between the germline ends. The CDR3 has 15 residues. This CDR3 reads CSARGRVGEEETQYF. The CDR3 DNA is TGCAGTGCTAGGGGAAGGGTTGGAGAAGAAGAGACCCAGTACTTC.

The chain links TRBV7-6 to TRBJ1-1; 7 bases agree with TRBD1. CDR3 length: 17 amino acids. V trimming: 1 base; J trimming: 1 base; junction bases outside the gene matches: 9. Looked up from germline, CDR1 is SGHVS and CDR2 is FNYEAQ. The CDR3 DNA reads TGTGCCAGCAGCTTAGTTGAAACGACAGGGCCGAACACTGAAGCTTTCTTT. Its protein is CASSLVETTGPNTEAFF.

CDR3 DNA: TGCAGTGCTCGACTAGCGGGGGGGCGGGTGGAAGAGCAGTACTTC. Residues: CSARLAGGRVEEQYF. The V and J genes are TRBV20-1 and TRBJ2-7, with 14 bases identical to TRBD2. The trim removed 5 bases at V and 7 bases at J, leaving 10 bases unmatched. CDR1 DFQATT and CDR2 SNEGSKA come from the germline V gene (reference sequence). The CDR3 contains 15 residues.

A few counts support this clonotype. The rearrangement joins TRBV20-1 to TRBJ2-7, with 8 bases identical to TRBD2. The CDR3 covers 13 residues. V was pared by 5 bases and J by 7 bases, with 10 bases of the junction left unmatched. In germline, CDR1 is DFQATT, CDR2 SNEGSKA (reference sequence). CDR3 amino acids: CSAGLANSGEQYF. The CDR3 DNA reads as TGCAGTGCTGGACTAGCCAATTCGGGGGAGCAGTACTTC.

The chain uses TRBV9 and TRBJ1-2; no clear D. V was cut by 0 bases and J by 13 bases, with 19 bases left in between. Germline CDR1 reads SGDLS; CDR2 reads YYNGEE. The CDR3 is 14 residues long. The CDR3 region is CASSVGSAAWVSTF. CDR3 bases: TGTGCCAGCAGCGTAGGGTCGGCAGCGTGGGTCTCCACCTTC.

This clonotype was counted between two and nine times. The V call is TRBV14, the J call TRBJ2-1; unclear D gene. CDR1 SGHDN and CDR2 FVKESK come from the germline V gene. Trimming pared 4 bases from V and 8 bases from J, leaving 9 bases between. This CDR3 region has 12 residues. As DNA, the CDR3 is TGTGCCAGCAGCCCGTCGATCGATGAGCAGTTCTTC. Amino acid sequence: CASSPSIDEQFF.

The chain is built from TRBV4-1 and TRBJ1-2; no firm D call. V was pared by 0 bases and J by 6 bases, with 14 bases between. The CDR3 length is 15 residues. Germline loops: CDR1 MGHRA, CDR2 YSYEKL. CDR3: CASSQEGYLSDGYTF. The CDR3 DNA sequence: TGCGCCAGCAGCCAAGAAGGGTATCTTTCGGATGGCTACACCTTC.

V usage is TRBV24-1 and J usage is TRBJ1-1; D uncertain. Trimming pared 5 bases from V and 5 bases from J, leaving 11 bases between. Germline CDR1 reads KGHDR; CDR2 reads SFDVKD. The CDR3 loop spans 13 amino acids. The CDR3 bases are TGTGCCACCAGTGTATCGGATCGAACTGAAGCTTTCTTT. Encoded protein: CATSVSDRTEAFF.

On this clonotype: A much larger clone lies a single base off, so this may be a read error. The rearrangement uses TRBV12-3 or TRBV12-4 and TRBJ2-3; D gene uncertain. This CDR3 spans 13 amino acids. With 6 bases removed from V and 0 bases from J, the gap between germline ends came to 7 bases. The CDR3 region is CASSPMSTDTQYF. CDR3 bases: TGTGCCAGCAGCCCCATGAGCACAGATACGCAGTATTTT.

This clonotype was found a few times. V and J are TRBV19 and TRBJ1-5; 10 bases are shared with TRBD1. Trimming took 10 bases from V and 4 from J; bases not matched to a gene: 7. The V gene's germline CDR1 is LNHDA and CDR2 SQIVND (reference sequence). This CDR3 has 14 residues. The CDR3 region has the DNA TGTGCCACCAAAGACAGGGGGCAGAATCAGCCCCAGCATTTT. It yields the protein CATKDRGQNQPQHF.

The table lists this clonotype with a few counts. The genes are TRBV20-1 and TRBJ2-3; 8 nucleotides agree with TRBD2. Germline V gives CDR1 DFQATT, CDR2 SNEGSKA (reference sequence). This CDR3 region has 14 residues. The V segment lost 1 base and the J segment 0 bases; nucleotides outside the gene matches: 0. The CDR3 region is CSARVAGSTDTQYF. CDR3 in DNA: TGCAGTGCTAGAGTAGCGGGGAGCACAGATACGCAGTATTTT.